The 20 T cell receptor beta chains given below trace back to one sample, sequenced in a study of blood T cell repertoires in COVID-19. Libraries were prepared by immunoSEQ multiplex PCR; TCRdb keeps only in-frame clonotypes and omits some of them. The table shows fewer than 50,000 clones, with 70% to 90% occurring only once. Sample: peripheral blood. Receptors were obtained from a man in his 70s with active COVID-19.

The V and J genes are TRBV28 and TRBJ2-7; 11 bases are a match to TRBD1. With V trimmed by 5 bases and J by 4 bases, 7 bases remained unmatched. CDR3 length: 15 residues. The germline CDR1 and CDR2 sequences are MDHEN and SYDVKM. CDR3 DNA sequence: TGTGCCAGCAGTCCCTGGACAGGGGGCGAATACGAGCAGTACTTC. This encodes CASSPWTGGEYEQYF.

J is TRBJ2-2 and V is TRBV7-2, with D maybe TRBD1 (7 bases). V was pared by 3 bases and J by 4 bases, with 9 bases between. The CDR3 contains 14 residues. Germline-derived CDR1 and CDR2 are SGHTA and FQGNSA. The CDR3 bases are TGTGCCAGCAGCTTCAGGGGGGTCACCGGGGAGCTGTTTTTT. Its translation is CASSFRGVTGELFF.

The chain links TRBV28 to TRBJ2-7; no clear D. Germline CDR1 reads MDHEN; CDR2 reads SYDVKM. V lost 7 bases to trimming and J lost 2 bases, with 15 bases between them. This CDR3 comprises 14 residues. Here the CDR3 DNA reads TGTGCCAGCAATCCGCGCACAGACCCCTACGAGCAGTACTTC. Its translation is CASNPRTDPYEQYF.

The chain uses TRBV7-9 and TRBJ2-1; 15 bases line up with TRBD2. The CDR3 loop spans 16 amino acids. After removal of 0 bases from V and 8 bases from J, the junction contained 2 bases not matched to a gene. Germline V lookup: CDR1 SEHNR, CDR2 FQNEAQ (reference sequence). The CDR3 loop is CASSLAGLAGGYEQFF. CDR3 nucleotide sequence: TGTGCCAGCAGCTTAGCGGGACTAGCGGGAGGCTATGAGCAGTTCTTC.

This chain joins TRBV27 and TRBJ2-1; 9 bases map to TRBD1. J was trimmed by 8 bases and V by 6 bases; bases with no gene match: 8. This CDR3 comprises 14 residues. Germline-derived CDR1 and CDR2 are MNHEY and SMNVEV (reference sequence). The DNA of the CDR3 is TGTGCCAGCAGGCATCGGACAGGGGTCCATGAGCAGTTCTTC. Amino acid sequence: CASRHRTGVHEQFF.

CDR3 residues: CASSYSGGYTGELFF. The DNA of the CDR3 is TGTGCCAGCAGTTACTCGGGAGGGTACACCGGGGAGCTGTTTTTT. The V and J genes are TRBV6-6 and TRBJ2-2, with TRBD2 matching over 7 bases. Germline CDR1 is MNHNY and CDR2 is SVGAGI (reference sequence). The CDR3 length is 15 residues. V gave up 0 bases and J gave up 3 bases; unmatched junction bases: 1.

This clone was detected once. CDR3 DNA sequence: TGTGCCAGCAGACCTCACAGGGTTGGGCAGCCCCAGCATTTT. The encoded protein is CASRPHRVGQPQHF. This chain joins TRBV28 and TRBJ1-5; D is possibly TRBD1 (6 bases). V shed 6 bases and J shed 7 bases, with 16 bases lying between them. This CDR3 comprises 14 residues. The germline CDR1 and CDR2 sequences are MDHEN and SYDVKM.

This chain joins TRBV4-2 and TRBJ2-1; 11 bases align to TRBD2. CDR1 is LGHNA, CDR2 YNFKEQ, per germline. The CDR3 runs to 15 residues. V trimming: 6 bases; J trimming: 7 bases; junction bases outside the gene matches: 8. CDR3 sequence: CASRPPLAGGNEQFF. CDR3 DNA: TGTGCCAGCAGACCCCCCCTAGCGGGGGGTAATGAGCAGTTCTTC.

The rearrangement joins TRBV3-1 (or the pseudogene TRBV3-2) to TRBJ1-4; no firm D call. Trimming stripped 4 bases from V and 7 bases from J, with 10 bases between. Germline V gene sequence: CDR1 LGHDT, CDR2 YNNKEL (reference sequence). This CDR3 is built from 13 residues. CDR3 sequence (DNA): TGTGCCAGCAGCCCCATCTTCGGTGAAAAACTGTTTTTT. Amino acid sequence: CASSPIFGEKLFF.

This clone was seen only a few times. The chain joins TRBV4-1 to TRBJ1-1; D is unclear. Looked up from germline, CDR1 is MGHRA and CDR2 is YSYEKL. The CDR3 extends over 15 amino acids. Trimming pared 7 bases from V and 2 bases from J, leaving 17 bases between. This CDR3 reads CASKFRGFDNTEAFF. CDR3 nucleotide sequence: TGCGCCAGCAAATTTAGAGGGTTCGATAACACTGAAGCTTTCTTT.

The CDR3 loop reads CASSLVGGGTDGELFF. The CDR3 nucleotides read TGCGCCAGCAGCTTGGTAGGGGGCGGAACGGACGGGGAGCTGTTTTTT. This chain links TRBV5-1 with TRBJ2-2; 7 bases fit TRBD1. The CDR3 extends over 16 amino acids. CDR1 is SGHRS, CDR2 YFSETQ, per germline. The junction had 9 bases not matched to a gene; V was cut back by 0 bases and J by 7 bases.

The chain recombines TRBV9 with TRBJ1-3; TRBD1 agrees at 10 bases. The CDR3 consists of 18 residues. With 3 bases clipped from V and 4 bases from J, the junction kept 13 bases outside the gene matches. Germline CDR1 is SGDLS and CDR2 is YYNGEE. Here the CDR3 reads CASSGFKTGGLTGNTIYF. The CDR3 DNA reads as TGTGCCAGCAGCGGCTTCAAGACAGGGGGCCTAACAGGAAACACCATATATTTT.

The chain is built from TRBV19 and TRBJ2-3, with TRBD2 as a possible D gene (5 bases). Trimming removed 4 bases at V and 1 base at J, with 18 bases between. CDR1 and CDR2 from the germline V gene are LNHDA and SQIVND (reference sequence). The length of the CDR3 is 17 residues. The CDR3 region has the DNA TGTGCCAGTAGTACCTTCGCCGTGGGGAGACGCACAGATACGCAGTATTTT. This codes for CASSTFAVGRRTDTQYF. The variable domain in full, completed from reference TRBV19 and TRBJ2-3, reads DGGITQSPKYLFRKEGQNVTLSCEQNLNHDAMYWYRQDPGQGLRLIYYSQIVNDFQKGDIAEGYSVSREKKESFPLTVTSAQKNPTAFYLCASSTFAVGRRTDTQYFGPGTRLTVL.

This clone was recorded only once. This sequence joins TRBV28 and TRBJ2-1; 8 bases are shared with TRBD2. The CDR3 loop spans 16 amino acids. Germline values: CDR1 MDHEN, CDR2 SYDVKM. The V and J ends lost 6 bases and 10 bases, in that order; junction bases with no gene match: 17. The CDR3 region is CASSPTGGGSFREQFF. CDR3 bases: TGTGCCAGCAGCCCAACCGGGGGGGGAAGTTTCAGGGAGCAGTTCTTC. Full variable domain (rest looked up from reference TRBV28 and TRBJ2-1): DVKVTQSSRYLVKRTGEKVFLECVQDMDHENMFWYRQDPGLGLRLIYFSYDVKMKEKGDIPEGYSVSREKKERFSLILESASTNQTSMYLCASSPTGGGSFREQFFGPGTRLTVL.

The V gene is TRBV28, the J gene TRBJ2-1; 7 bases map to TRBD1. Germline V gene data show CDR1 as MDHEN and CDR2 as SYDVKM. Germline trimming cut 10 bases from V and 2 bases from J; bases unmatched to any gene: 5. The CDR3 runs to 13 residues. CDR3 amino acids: CATNDRAYNEQFF. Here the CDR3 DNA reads TGTGCCACCAATGACAGGGCCTACAATGAGCAGTTCTTC.

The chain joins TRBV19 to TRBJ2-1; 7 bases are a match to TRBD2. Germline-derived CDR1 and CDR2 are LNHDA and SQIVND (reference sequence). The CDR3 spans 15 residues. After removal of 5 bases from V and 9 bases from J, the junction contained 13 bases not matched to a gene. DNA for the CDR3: TGTGCCAGTAGTCTGACTAGCAGCGCTAAGGGTGAGCAGTTCTTC. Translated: CASSLTSSAKGEQFF.

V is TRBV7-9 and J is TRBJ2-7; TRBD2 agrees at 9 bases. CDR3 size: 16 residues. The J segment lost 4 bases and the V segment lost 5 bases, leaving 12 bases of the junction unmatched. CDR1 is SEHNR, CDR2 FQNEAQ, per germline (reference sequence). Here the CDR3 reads CASSPIAGTSWYEQYF. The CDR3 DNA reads TGTGCCAGCAGCCCAATTGCCGGGACTAGCTGGTACGAGCAGTACTTC.

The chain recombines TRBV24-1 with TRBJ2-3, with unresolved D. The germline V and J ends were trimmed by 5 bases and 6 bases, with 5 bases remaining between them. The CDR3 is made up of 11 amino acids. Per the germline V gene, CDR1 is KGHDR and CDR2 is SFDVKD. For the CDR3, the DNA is TGTGCCACCAGTGTGCAGGATACGCAGTATTTT. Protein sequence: CATSVQDTQYF.

The CDR3 spells CASRIRTGNSVPPLHF. DNA of the CDR3: TGTGCCAGTAGAATACGGACAGGCAACTCGGTCCCACCCCTCCACTTT. The chain employs TRBV19 and TRBJ1-6, with 7 nucleotides matching TRBD1. Germline V lookup: CDR1 LNHDA, CDR2 SQIVND (reference sequence). V dropped 6 bases and J dropped 11; count of bases not matched to a gene: 16. The CDR3 totals 16 residues.

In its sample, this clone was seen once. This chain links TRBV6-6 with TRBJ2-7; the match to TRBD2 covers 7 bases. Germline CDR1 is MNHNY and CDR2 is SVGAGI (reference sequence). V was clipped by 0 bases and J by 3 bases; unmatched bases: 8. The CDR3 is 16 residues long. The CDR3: CASSYSSGGIVYEQYF. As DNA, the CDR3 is TGTGCCAGCAGTTACTCGTCCGGGGGGATCGTCTACGAGCAGTACTTC.